This T cell receptor (beta chain) was observed in a study of beta chain features in type 1 diabetes. Sequencing targeted expressed TCRB transcripts, as all isolated RNA had been reverse transcribed. Mean read depth for naive, central memory and regulatory T cell samples was 3.5 million to 4.5 million reads. Sequencing was performed with immunoSEQ multiplex PCR; in TCRdb, only in-frame clones are kept and a portion is missing. Here the sample spans under 550,000 clones, approximately 10% being singletons. Germline CDR1 reads SEHNR; CDR2 reads FQNEAQ (reference sequence). The CDR3 has 11 amino acids. Trimming pared 8 bases from V and 8 bases from J, leaving 10 bases between. With respect to this clone: Other DNA sequences in this sample translate to the same CDR3.

The V gene is TRBV7-9, the J gene TRBJ2-1; possible D gene TRBD2, 5 bases. The sequencing sample was made of naive CD4+ T cells from blood. This clonotype originated in a woman aged 18-29 years in good health. CDR3 region: CASRRGDEQFF. In DNA form, the CDR3 reads TGTGCCAGCCGCCGGGGAGATGAGCAGTTCTTC.